The next 25 T cell receptor beta chains were all read from a single sample in a study of blood T cell repertoires in COVID-19. Here immunoSEQ multiplex PCR was the method, and the copy in TCRdb shows in-frame clones only, minus some. The sample carries about 95,000 clones, about 80% recorded once. Sequencing was carried out using peripheral blood. The origin of the receptors is a human donor in a cohort sampled during active COVID-19.

The chain recombines TRBV12-3 or TRBV12-4 with TRBJ1-3, with D unclear. The CDR3 consists of 12 residues. Trimming took 6 bases from V and 4 from J, leaving 7 bases between them. The CDR3 DNA is TGTGCCAGCAGCCACAGAGGAAACACCATATATTTT. Amino acid sequence: CASSHRGNTIYF.

The rearrangement links TRBV4-1 to TRBJ2-7; D is undetermined. This CDR3 contains 15 residues. V shed 1 base and J shed 1 base, with 11 bases lying between them. The germline V gene encodes CDR1 MGHRA and CDR2 YSYEKL. Written as DNA, the CDR3 is TGCGCCAGCAGCCAAGCGGGTTCTCGGTCCTACGAGCAGTACTTC. Translated: CASSQAGSRSYEQYF.

The chain employs TRBV6-5 and TRBJ2-5; 9 nucleotides match TRBD2. Losses at the gene ends were 6 bases for V and 5 bases for J; bases not matched to a gene: 7. CDR1 is MNHEY, CDR2 SVGAGI, per germline. The CDR3 spans 14 residues. The CDR3 coding sequence is TGTGCCAGCAGCCGTAGCGGGAGTTTGGAGACCCAGTACTTC. This gives the protein CASSRSGSLETQYF.

The rearrangement joins TRBV7-2 to TRBJ2-3; 11 bases match TRBD2. CDR3 size: 18 residues. The V gene's germline CDR1 is SGHTA and CDR2 FQGNSA. V gave up 2 bases and J gave up 4 bases; unmatched junction bases: 11. In DNA, the CDR3 is TGTGCCAGCAGCTTACTTAGCGGGGGGGCATTGTATGCAGATACGCAGTATTTT. Its protein product is CASSLLSGGALYADTQYF.

The chain has TRBV7-9 and TRBJ2-1, with D unclear. V was clipped by 5 bases and J by 2 bases, with 13 bases between them. CDR3 size: 15 residues. CDR1 and CDR2 from the germline V gene are SEHNR and FQNEAQ (reference sequence). The CDR3 spells CASSPLNIPYNEQFF. In DNA, the CDR3 is TGTGCCAGCAGCCCTCTGAACATCCCCTACAATGAGCAGTTCTTC.

V usage is TRBV27 and J usage is TRBJ2-7, with D possibly matching TRBD1 (6 bases). In germline, CDR1 is MNHEY, CDR2 SMNVEV (reference sequence). This CDR3 spans 15 amino acids. V dropped 5 bases and J dropped 0 bases, with 14 bases sitting between them. The CDR3 bases are TGTGCCAGCAGTCCAGGGGCTTTCAGCTCCTACGAGCAGTACTTC. It translates to CASSPGAFSSYEQYF.

The chain combines TRBV12-3 or TRBV12-4 with TRBJ1-2, with D maybe TRBD1 (5 bases). V lost 0 bases and J 8 bases, leaving 10 bases between the germline ends. The CDR3 runs 13 residues. The CDR3 spells CASSLAGVGGYTF. CDR3 in DNA: TGTGCCAGCAGTTTAGCAGGGGTCGGAGGCTACACCTTC.

The V call is TRBV5-8, the J call TRBJ2-4; maybe TRBD1 (6 bases). With 4 bases removed from V and 1 base from J, the gap between germline ends came to 12 bases. Germline assignment: CDR1 SGHTS and CDR2 YDEGEE. CDR3 length: 15 residues. DNA for the CDR3: TGTGCCAGCAGCCCCGGACAGTGGGCCAAAAACATTCAGTACTTC. This gives the protein CASSPGQWAKNIQYF.

This chain links TRBV28 with TRBJ2-2; 12 bases map to TRBD2. V shed 4 bases and J 4 bases; nucleotides not matched to a gene: 19. Germline-derived CDR1 and CDR2 are MDHEN and SYDVKM. The CDR3 is 21 residues long. CDR3 in DNA: TGTGCCAGCAGTTCTACTATCACCACCGGGACTAGCGGGTCCCGCACCGGGGAGCTGTTTTTT. It codes for CASSSTITTGTSGSRTGELFF. Based on the CDR3 plus reference TRBV28 and TRBJ2-2, the full variable domain is DVKVTQSSRYLVKRTGEKVFLECVQDMDHENMFWYRQDPGLGLRLIYFSYDVKMKEKGDIPEGYSVSREKKERFSLILESASTNQTSMYLCASSSTITTGTSGSRTGELFFGEGSRLTVL.

V is TRBV19 and J is TRBJ2-7; 9 positions match TRBD1. J gave up 6 bases and V 1 base, and 7 bases lay outside the gene matches. CDR1 and CDR2 (germline): LNHDA, SQIVND (reference sequence). The CDR3 totals 15 residues. The CDR3, as DNA: TGTGCCAGTAGTATAGGGGGACAGGGACCCCTCGAGCAGTACTTC. Translating gives CASSIGGQGPLEQYF.

V is TRBV24-1 and J is TRBJ2-1, with TRBD2 matching over 11 bases. Germline CDR1 and CDR2: KGHDR and SFDVKD. V shed 5 bases and J 4 bases; nucleotides not matched to a gene: 9. CDR3 size: 17 residues. The CDR3 nucleotides read TGTGCCACCAGTGTGTCTAGCGGGAGGACCAAATACAATGAGCAGTTCTTC. Protein sequence: CATSVSSGRTKYNEQFF.

This chain links TRBV6-5 with TRBJ1-2; the match to TRBD1 covers 7 bases. The CDR3 totals 12 residues. V lost 6 bases, J lost 7 bases, and 5 bases stayed unmatched. Germline V gene data show CDR1 as MNHEY and CDR2 as SVGAGI. The CDR3 nucleotides read TGTGCCAGCAGACGACAGGGCTTTGGCTACACCTTC. It specifies CASRRQGFGYTF.

V gene TRBV6-2 or TRBV6-3 combines with J gene TRBJ2-3; D remains unclear. The CDR3 spans 16 residues. From germline, CDR1 is MNHEY and CDR2 SVGEGT. With 2 bases removed from V and 3 bases from J, the gap between germline ends came to 15 bases. The CDR3 DNA is TGTGCCAGCAGTTACGGTACCTCCCCACTAACAGATACGCAGTATTTT. It is translated as CASSYGTSPLTDTQYF.

This chain uses TRBV6-5 with TRBJ2-2, with D hard to call. The CDR3 extends over 13 amino acids. V dropped 6 bases and J dropped 6 bases, with 11 bases sitting between them. The V gene's germline CDR1 is MNHEY and CDR2 SVGAGI. CDR3 DNA sequence: TGTGCCAGCAGAACTCCCGGGTCCGGGGAGCTGTTTTTT. Its protein product is CASRTPGSGELFF.

The chain has TRBV19 and TRBJ1-4; D possibly corresponds to TRBD1 (5 bases). Trimming took off 8 bases at V and 5 bases at J, with 12 bases between the two ends. CDR3 size: 13 residues. Looked up from germline, CDR1 is LNHDA and CDR2 is SQIVND (reference sequence). The CDR3 loop is CASSESGNEKLFF. The CDR3 region has the DNA TGTGCCAGTTCTGAATCAGGGAATGAAAAACTGTTTTTT. The full variable domain, rest sourced from reference TRBV19 and TRBJ1-4, is DGGITQSPKYLFRKEGQNVTLSCEQNLNHDAMYWYRQDPGQGLRLIYYSQIVNDFQKGDIAEGYSVSREKKESFPLTVTSAQKNPTAFYLCASSESGNEKLFFGSGTQLSVL.

The chain recombines TRBV5-1 with TRBJ2-1, with 9 bases that match TRBD2. The CDR3 consists of 15 residues. V gave up 0 bases and J gave up 6 bases; unmatched junction bases: 4. Germline lookup yields CDR1 SGHRS and CDR2 YFSETQ. The CDR3 nucleotides read TGCGCCAGCAGCTTGGGGGGGACTAGCCTCAATGAGCAGTTCTTC. Protein product: CASSLGGTSLNEQFF.

This chain connects TRBV7-9 to TRBJ2-1; weak D call: TRBD1 (5 bases). Deletions cut 4 bases from V and 5 bases from J, with 9 bases between. Germline loops: CDR1 SEHNR, CDR2 FQNEAQ (reference sequence). The CDR3 totals 13 residues. CDR3 nucleotides: TGTGCCAGCAGCTCGACAGCGAACAATGAGCAGTTCTTC. Amino acids: CASSSTANNEQFF.

J is TRBJ2-3 and V is TRBV7-2, with 13 bases identical to TRBD2. Trimming at V came to 7 bases and at J to 5 bases, leaving 6 bases not matched to a gene. CDR1 is SGHTA, CDR2 FQGNSA, per germline. The CDR3 spans 15 residues. CDR3 DNA sequence: TGTGCCAGCACCGAAAGACTAGCGGGGGGAGATACGCAGTATTTT. It codes for CASTERLAGGDTQYF.

The CDR3 here is CASSLNSGYEQYF. In nucleotides, the CDR3 is TGTGCCAGCAGCTTAAATTCAGGATACGAGCAGTACTTC. This rearrangement joins TRBV7-3 to TRBJ2-7; no clear D gene. CDR3 length: 13 amino acids. Germline V lookup: CDR1 SGHTA, CDR2 FQGTGA. Trimming left V 1 base short and J 4 bases short, with 8 bases between.

J is TRBJ2-1 and V is TRBV7-9, with 7 bases lining up with TRBD1. This CDR3 contains 15 residues. In germline, CDR1 is SEHNR, CDR2 FQNEAQ (reference sequence). V shed 2 bases and J 4 bases; nucleotides not matched to a gene: 5. CDR3 nucleotide sequence: TGTGCCAGCAGCTTAAGGGGGCGGAAATACAATGAGCAGTTCTTC. Translation gives CASSLRGRKYNEQFF.

V gene TRBV7-6 combines with J gene TRBJ2-2; 9 positions match TRBD1. Germline CDR1 reads SGHVS; CDR2 reads FNYEAQ. This CDR3 region has 15 residues. Trimming at V came to 3 bases and at J to 1 base, leaving 0 bases not matched to a gene. The CDR3 DNA reads as TGTGCCAGCAGCTTGGGACAGGGGAACACCGGGGAGCTGTTTTTT. It codes for CASSLGQGNTGELFF.

The V gene is TRBV3-1 (or the pseudogene TRBV3-2), the J gene TRBJ1-1, with a tentative D call TRBD1 (6 bases). CDR1 and CDR2 from the germline V gene are LGHDT and YNNKEL (reference sequence). Trimming shortened V by 7 bases and J by 2 bases, and 14 bases separated the two germline ends. CDR3 size: 14 residues. The CDR3 region is CASNPTGLNTEAFF. CDR3 bases: TGTGCCAGCAACCCGACAGGTCTTAACACTGAAGCTTTCTTT.

The chain has TRBV6-5 and TRBJ2-7, with D tentatively TRBD2 (6 bases). Trimming left V 4 bases short and J 4 bases short, with 8 bases between. Germline-derived CDR1 and CDR2 are MNHEY and SVGAGI. This CDR3 region has 12 residues. CDR3 amino acids: CASSSGSYEQYF. The CDR3 DNA reads TGTGCCAGCAGTTCCGGGAGTTACGAGCAGTACTTC.

The chain has TRBV5-1 and TRBJ1-1; TRBD1 is a possible D gene (5 bases). V was clipped by 6 bases and J by 0 bases, with 15 bases between them. This CDR3 is 15 amino acids long. Germline loops: CDR1 SGHRS, CDR2 YFSETQ. CDR3 in DNA: TGCGCCAGCAATAAATCGAGACAGCTGAACACTGAAGCTTTCTTT. As protein: CASNKSRQLNTEAFF.

This chain connects TRBV10-2 to TRBJ2-7, with D perhaps TRBD2 (6 bases). The CDR3 totals 13 residues. CDR1 WSHSY and CDR2 SAAADI come from the germline V gene. Trimming pared 4 bases from V and 2 bases from J, leaving 9 bases between. CDR3: CASSGRGTYEQYF. In DNA, the CDR3 is TGCGCCAGCAGTGGACGGGGGACCTACGAGCAGTACTTC.